These T cell receptor beta chains were read from a single sample in a study of blood T cell dynamics during melanoma immunotherapy. Using immunoSEQ multiplex PCR, the repertoire was profiled, and TCRdb retains in-frame clones only, with some absent. The sample consists of 9,500 to 15,000 clones, roughly 90% of them appearing once. Specimen: blood, collected from a patient treated with checkpoint blockade. These receptors were taken from a human donor with melanoma. The conserved cysteine and the conserved F or W are not part of the CDR3 here.

v_call cdr3_length cdr3_aa
TRBV6-5 12 ASRPRTGPYEQY
TRBV11-1 11 ASRDQVGTEAF
TRBV7-2 16 ASSSPALAGGGTGELF
TRBV15 14 ATSRGRGVSSYEQY
TRBV5-6 11 ASHYIQRDEQY
TRBV10-2 13 ASREGVGSYNEQF
TRBV4-1 13 ASRHRASGTDTQY
TRBV7-2 10 ASRRYQETQY
TRBV18 11 ASSPDMGETQY
TRBV4-2 16 ASSPLAGGPIPLIEQF
TRBV30 11 AWSARSSYEQY
TRBV11-2 14 ASSTPSGSSYNEQF
TRBV7-6 11 ASSPTSTDTQY
TRBV2 13 ASSPTGLATGELF
TRBV9 14 ASSPREGPRGETQY
TRBV7-8 12 ASSWRTGTHEQY
TRBV4-2 15 ASSQAEIRGVGNTIY